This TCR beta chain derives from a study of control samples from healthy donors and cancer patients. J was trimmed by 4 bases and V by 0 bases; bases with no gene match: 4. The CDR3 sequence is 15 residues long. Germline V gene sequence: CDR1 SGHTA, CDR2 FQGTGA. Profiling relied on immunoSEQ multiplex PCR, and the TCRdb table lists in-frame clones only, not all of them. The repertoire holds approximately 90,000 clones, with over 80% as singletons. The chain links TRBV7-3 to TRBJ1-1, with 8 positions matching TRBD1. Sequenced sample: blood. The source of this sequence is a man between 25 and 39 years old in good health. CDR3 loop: CASSLTQGAITEAFF. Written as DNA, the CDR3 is TGTGCCAGCAGCTTAACGCAGGGGGCAATCACTGAAGCTTTCTTT.